This TCR beta chain derives from a study of sequential checkpoint blockade in melanoma. In the study overall: First-line arms were nivolumab then ipilimumab, or the reverse, randomized 1:1. Each arm's sequence ended with maintenance nivolumab.

Germline CDR1 reads SEHNR; CDR2 reads FQNEAQ (reference sequence). The CDR3 is 16 residues long. The V end was cut by 4 bases, the J end by 11 bases, with 26 bases between. The treatment is: randomized to nivolumab then ipilimumab (arm A) or the reverse (arm B). Patients had received no earlier DNA-damaging chemotherapy. Live CD3+CD8+ CD19− CD56− cells were sorted from PBMCs. The protocol was immunoSEQ multiplex PCR, while the TCRdb copy is restricted to in-frame clones and leaves out a portion. This sample carries about 27,000 clones, roughly 77% of them seen once, and the ten largest clones take less than 15%.

The sequencing here drew on CD8+ T cells sorted from blood (inferred from file names), taken from a patient given nivolumab and ipilimumab in sequence. The TCR sequence derives from a human donor with melanoma. The chain is built from TRBV7-9 and TRBJ2-5; D ambiguous. The CDR3 nucleotides read TGTGCCAGCAGCTCGCATGGTCGTGCTCCGAGTTTAGAGCAGTACTTC. Its translation: CASSSHGRAPSLEQYF.